Listed here is a single T cell receptor beta chain. TCRdb keeps only in-frame clones here, not all; method: immunoSEQ multiplex PCR. Among about 100,000 clones listed, approximately 90% were seen once. The CDR3 sequence is 14 residues long. Germline loops: CDR1 MNHEY, CDR2 SMNVEV (reference sequence). V gave up 5 bases and J gave up 4 bases, with 14 bases separating them. This specimen comes from a study of T cell responses to AZD1222 COVID-19 vaccine. The V gene is TRBV27, the J gene TRBJ1-1, with D tentatively TRBD1 (5 bases). This receptor was taken from an adult in good health. The sample in question was peripheral blood, obtained on day 0 of AZD1222 vaccination. The DNA for the CDR3 is TGTGCCAGCAGTAACCGCGGGGGTGGCACTGAAGCTTTCTTT. Protein: CASSNRGGGTEAFF.